The entry below gives a single TCR beta chain sequence along with its context. What it binds is unknown. Here immunoSEQ multiplex PCR was the method, and the copy in TCRdb shows in-frame clones only, minus some. This sample has about 110,000 clones; about nine tenths occur once, and the top ten carry approximately 3.1%. The entry originates in a study of T cell responses to AZD1222 COVID-19 vaccine. Study-level findings and limits: Regions 160-218 and 743-854 held dominance among vaccine-associated CD4 TCRs, which spanned spike. As reported, nearly half of all spike-specific TCRs target variant regions that are unmutated. Among the donors, most were white British and more were female, and clonal diversity was possibly underestimated.

The V end was cut by 4 bases, the J end by 6 bases, with 7 bases between. Germline V gene lookup returns CDR1 LGHDT and CDR2 YNNKEL (reference sequence). This CDR3 has 13 amino acids. This chain uses TRBV3-1 (or the pseudogene TRBV3-2) with TRBJ1-6; no reliable D call. The TCR sequence derives from an adult in good health. The sample in question was peripheral blood, obtained on day 0 of MenACWY control vaccination. The CDR3 region is CASSRQSNSPLHF. The DNA for the CDR3 is TGTGCCAGCAGCCGGCAGAGTAATTCACCCCTCCACTTT.